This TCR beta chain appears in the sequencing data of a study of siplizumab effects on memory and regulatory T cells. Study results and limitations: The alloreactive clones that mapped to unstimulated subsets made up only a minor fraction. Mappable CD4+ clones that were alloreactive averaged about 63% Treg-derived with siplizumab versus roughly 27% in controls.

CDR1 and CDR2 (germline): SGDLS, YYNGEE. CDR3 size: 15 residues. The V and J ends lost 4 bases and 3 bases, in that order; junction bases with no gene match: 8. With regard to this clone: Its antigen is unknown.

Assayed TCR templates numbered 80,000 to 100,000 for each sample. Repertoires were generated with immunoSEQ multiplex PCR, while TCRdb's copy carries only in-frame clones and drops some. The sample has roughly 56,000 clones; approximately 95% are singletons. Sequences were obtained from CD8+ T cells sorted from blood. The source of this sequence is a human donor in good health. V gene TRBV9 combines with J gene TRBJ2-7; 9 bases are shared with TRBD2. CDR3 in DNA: TGTGCCAGCAGCCCTAGCGGGATTGTGCACTACGAGCAGTACTTC. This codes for CASSPSGIVHYEQYF.